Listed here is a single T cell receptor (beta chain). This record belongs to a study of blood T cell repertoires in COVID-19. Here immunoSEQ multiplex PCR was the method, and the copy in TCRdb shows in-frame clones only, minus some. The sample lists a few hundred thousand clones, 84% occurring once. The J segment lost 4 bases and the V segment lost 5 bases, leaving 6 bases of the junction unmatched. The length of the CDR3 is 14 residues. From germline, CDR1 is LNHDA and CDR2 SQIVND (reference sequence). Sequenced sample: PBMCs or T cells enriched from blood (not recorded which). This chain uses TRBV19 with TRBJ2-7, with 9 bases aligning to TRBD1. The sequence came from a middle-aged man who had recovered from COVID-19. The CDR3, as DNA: TGTGCCAGTAGTCCGCGGGACAGGGAATACGAGCAGTACTTC. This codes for CASSPRDREYEQYF.